These T cell receptor beta chains were read from a single sample in a study of a mutant IDH1 vaccine in newly diagnosed glioma. The protocol was immunoSEQ multiplex PCR, while the TCRdb copy is restricted to in-frame clones and leaves out a portion. The profile shows approximately 11,000 clones, over 75% of them singletons. These receptors lack a known antigen. Source: PBMCs, taken from a glioma patient whose treatment included an IDH1 peptide vaccine. All receptors come from a woman aged 40 to 50 with glioma. Some clones in this sample may be carry-over from other donors' samples. Both conserved end residues are part of each CDR3. The D gene is left open where the match is weak. Size values are once, few and many counts, or a class for expanded clones, and some rows have none.

>NA|TRBV7-9|TRBJ2-7|TRBD2
CASSSSGSYEQYF
TGTGCCAGCAGCTCGAGCGGGAGCTACGAGCAGTACTTC
>NA|TRBV6-5|TRBJ1-5|NA
CASSYSGVNQPQHF
TGTGCCAGCAGTTACAGTGGGGTGAATCAGCCCCAGCATTTT
>NA|TRBV30|TRBJ2-4|NA
CAWSVRGAKNIQYF
TGTGCCTGGAGTGTACGAGGGGCCAAAAACATTCAGTACTTC
>NA|TRBV6-5|TRBJ1-2|NA
CASSFPSATGRGYTF
TGTGCCAGCAGCTTCCCCTCAGCTACAGGGCGAGGCTACACCTTC
>NA|TRBV2|TRBJ2-6|NA
CATMGGQGRSGANVLTF
TGTGCCACTATGGGGGGGCAAGGGAGATCTGGGGCCAACGTCCTGACTTTC
>NA|TRBV7-9|TRBJ2-1|NA
CASSLPYNEQFF
TGTGCCAGCAGCTTACCATACAATGAGCAGTTCTTC
>NA|TRBV30|TRBJ1-5|NA
CAWSKLDGNQPQHF
TGTGCCTGGAGTAAGTTGGACGGAAATCAGCCCCAGCATTTT
>NA|TRBV19|TRBJ1-4|TRBD1
CASSIGGQARGKLFF
TGTGCCAGTAGCATCGGGGGACAGGCCCGGGGAAAACTGTTTTTT
>NA|TRBV6-5|TRBJ1-2|NA
CASHAGGVKGYTF
TGTGCCAGCCACGCGGGGGGCGTTAAGGGCTACACCTTC
>NA|TRBV28|TRBJ2-3|NA
CASRPVREIGTQYF
TGTGCCAGCAGACCCGTTAGGGAGATCGGTACGCAGTATTTT
>NA|TRBV4-2|TRBJ2-7|NA
CASSQGQDGFYEQYF
TGTGCCAGCAGCCAAGGGCAGGACGGTTTCTACGAGCAGTACTTC
>once|TRBV6-5|TRBJ1-1|NA
CASRPLTRVAEAFF
TGTGCCAGCAGACCTCTGACAAGGGTCGCTGAAGCTTTCTTT
>NA|TRBV7-2|TRBJ2-7|TRBD2
CASSSTSGIPYEQYF
TGTGCCAGCAGCTCGACTAGCGGGATTCCCTACGAGCAGTACTTC
>NA|TRBV27|TRBJ1-1|TRBD1
CASSSGTVGGTEAFF
TGTGCCAGCAGTTCAGGGACAGTCGGGGGGACTGAAGCTTTCTTT
>NA|TRBV7-9|TRBJ1-4|TRBD1
CASSPGQGLNEKLFF
TGTGCCAGCAGCCCGGGACAGGGGCTTAATGAAAAACTGTTTTTT
>few|TRBV9|TRBJ1-1|NA
CASSVDTSNTEAFF
TGTGCCAGCAGCGTAGACACTTCGAACACTGAAGCTTTCTTT
>NA|TRBV5-1|TRBJ1-1|NA
CASSLGQRLSMNTEAFF
TGCGCCAGCAGCTTGGGACAGCGATTATCCATGAACACTGAAGCTTTCTTT
>NA|TRBV27|TRBJ1-5|NA
CASSLEGKGNQPQHF
TGTGCCAGCAGCCTAGAGGGGAAGGGAAATCAGCCCCAGCATTTT
>NA|TRBV6-5|TRBJ2-1|NA
CASSYAGLEQFF
TGTGCCAGCAGTTACGCGGGATTGGAGCAGTTCTTC
>few|TRBV2|TRBJ1-5|NA
CASSERRGQPQHF
TGTGCCAGCAGTGAACGCCGCGGGCAGCCCCAGCATTTT
>NA|TRBV27|TRBJ2-7|TRBD1
CASSPTGSVYEQYF
TGTGCCAGCTCGCCGACAGGGTCGGTCTACGAGCAGTACTTC
>NA|TRBV10-2|TRBJ1-1|NA
CASSPGVWTEAFF
TGCGCCAGCAGTCCGGGGGTTTGGACTGAAGCTTTCTTT
>NA|TRBV29-1|TRBJ1-1|NA
CSVVKDYQAFF
TGCAGCGTTGTCAAAGATTATCAAGCTTTCTTT
>NA|TRBV6-6|TRBJ1-6|TRBD1
CASSPRGQRLNSPLHF
TGTGCCAGCAGCCCACGGGGACAGAGACTTAATTCACCCCTCCACTTT
>NA|TRBV6-1|TRBJ1-1|NA
CASSEWPGEGTEAFF
TGTGCCAGCAGTGAATGGCCAGGGGAGGGGACTGAAGCTTTCTTT
>NA|TRBV10-3|TRBJ2-3|NA
CAITSTSSTDTQYF
TGTGCCATAACCAGTACCTCTAGCACAGATACGCAGTATTTT